These T cell receptor beta chains were read from a single sample in a study of Graves' ophthalmopathy and Graves' hyperthyroidism. TCRdb reprocessed the multiplex PCR reads with MiXCR, giving one entry per CDR3 protein. The sample records about 1.1 million distinct CDR3 sequences, around a third being singletons. The material sequenced was peripheral blood or thyroid tissue (not recorded which). The receptors were gathered from an adult man with Graves' hyperthyroidism. Each CDR3 is given without its conserved first and last residue.

V: TRBV5-1
CDR3: ASSTEPGLAGAYEQY

V: TRBV9
CDR3: ASSVEIRSSYGYT

V: TRBV10-3
CDR3: ASSALRGRVSHYGYT

V: TRBV10-2
CDR3: ASLGAVYYEQY

V: TRBV7-8
CDR3: ASNLGTAYTEAF

V: TRBV2
CDR3: ASSETGGSNEKLF

V: TRBV29-1
CDR3: SAQGAEQY

V: TRBV10-3
CDR3: AITQNRDSLRSEAF

V: TRBV15
CDR3: ATSRPHGDTQY

V: TRBV10-3
CDR3: AISGRGQDQPQH

V: TRBV12-3/TRBV12-4
CDR3: ASKRTGMNTEAF

V: TRBV25-1
CDR3: ASGDSENEKLF

V: TRBV25-1
CDR3: ASSGTGGSREQY

V: TRBV29-1
CDR3: SVEGARTGLSF

V: TRBV6-2/TRBV6-3
CDR3: ASSYLIPTSDQPQH

V: TRBV10-3
CDR3: AISEIRGWDNEQF

V: TRBV12-3/TRBV12-4
CDR3: ASSLSAQLNTEAF

V: TRBV20-1
CDR3: SAREAQGATNTGELF

V: TRBV7-2
CDR3: ASSLGGTRDSPLH

V: TRBV7-9
CDR3: ASSSLGVLAGANVLT

V: TRBV11-2
CDR3: ASSFGLWGGGNTIY

V: TRBV12-3/TRBV12-4
CDR3: ATGQVSPLH

V: TRBV18
CDR3: ASSPLDTPSGYT

V: TRBV7-8
CDR3: ASSSQYYEQY

V: TRBV29-1
CDR3: SVAIGQGQQY

V: TRBV25-1
CDR3: ASGEGGYTEKLF

V: TRBV25-1
CDR3: ASSELEARGLANTGELF

V: TRBV6-5
CDR3: ASDPGGAETQY

V: TRBV11-2
CDR3: ASSLGGGRTYEQY

V: TRBV7-6
CDR3: ASSLVPANTEAF

V: TRBV7-8
CDR3: ASSLDTGRQETQY

V: TRBV6-6
CDR3: ASSYVGPGRPQH

V: TRBV6-6
CDR3: ASSYSKAGGNEQY

V: TRBV11-2
CDR3: ASSQRQAQETQY

V: TRBV4-1
CDR3: ASSQDWSTQPQH